This entry lists 21 T cell receptor beta chains sequenced from one sample in a study of blood T cell repertoires in COVID-19. The table came from immunoSEQ multiplex PCR; TCRdb's copy has only in-frame clones and leaves some out. Altogether about 300,000 clones are present, 85% to 90% being singletons, with the ten largest covering about 4%. The sample was PBMCs or T cells enriched from blood (not recorded which). The receptor source for this set is a man aged 25 to 45 who had recovered from COVID-19.

This clone was seen once. The chain uses TRBV19 and TRBJ1-5, with TRBD1 identical over 11 bases. The ends lost 8 bases at V and 3 bases at J; junction bases unmatched: 6. Germline V gene sequence: CDR1 LNHDA, CDR2 SQIVND (reference sequence). The CDR3 has 15 residues. The CDR3 nucleotides are TGTGCCAGTTTTGGACAGGGGGCTTCCAATCAGCCCCAGCATTTT. Its protein product is CASFGQGASNQPQHF.

This clone was observed a single time. V and J are TRBV7-8 and TRBJ2-7; TRBD2 aligns across 9 bases. In germline, CDR1 is SGHVS, CDR2 FQNEAQ. With V trimmed by 5 bases and J by 3 bases, 20 bases remained unmatched. The CDR3 length is 19 residues. CDR3 nucleotide sequence: TGTGCCAGCAGCCCCGAAGGGGGGAGAATTAGCGGGGGTGGCTACGAGCAGTACTTC. This translates into CASSPEGGRISGGGYEQYF.

The chain has TRBV6-5 and TRBJ1-5, with D possibly being TRBD1 (6 bases). Trimming took off 0 bases at V and 6 bases at J, with 15 bases between the two ends. CDR1 and CDR2 from the germline V gene are MNHEY and SVGAGI. The CDR3 is 16 residues long. CDR3 sequence: CASSYSARGQLQPQHF. The DNA of the CDR3 is TGTGCCAGCAGTTACTCGGCCAGGGGTCAACTTCAGCCCCAGCATTTT.

The genes are TRBV3-1 (or the pseudogene TRBV3-2) and TRBJ2-1; D perhaps matches TRBD1 (5 bases). Germline V gene lookup returns CDR1 LGHDT and CDR2 YNNKEL (reference sequence). Trimming took off 5 bases at V and 3 bases at J, with 26 bases between the two ends. The CDR3 covers 19 residues. For the CDR3, the DNA is TGTGCCAGCAGCGCAAGATCGGTTCAGGGCCTCACTATCTACAATGAGCAGTTCTTC. Its protein is CASSARSVQGLTIYNEQFF.

Concerning this clone: The junction does not match germline at one end; this may be a read error. The rearrangement joins TRBV7-7 to TRBJ2-3, with D perhaps TRBD1 (6 bases). Per germline, CDR1 SSHAT and CDR2 FNYEAQ (reference sequence). The CDR3 is made up of 15 amino acids. The CDR3 spells CASSHGTLSTDTQYF. The CDR3, as DNA: TGTGCTAGCAGCCACGGGACACTAAGCACAGATACGCAGTATTTT.

The rearrangement joins TRBV19 to TRBJ2-5, with a possible D match to TRBD1 (6 bases). Trimming cost V 3 bases and J 5 bases, with 16 bases left between them. Germline loops: CDR1 LNHDA, CDR2 SQIVND (reference sequence). This CDR3 is built from 15 residues. The CDR3 region has the DNA TGTGCCAGTAGTATCTGGGGCAGAACAGGGGAGACCCAGTACTTC. The encoded protein is CASSIWGRTGETQYF.

The chain employs TRBV13 and TRBJ1-1; D gene ambiguous. Looked up from germline, CDR1 is PRHDT and CDR2 is FYEKMQ (reference sequence). There are 14 residues in the CDR3. The germline V and J ends were trimmed by 4 bases and 5 bases, with 14 bases remaining between them. In DNA form, the CDR3 reads TGTGCCAGCAGCTCTGGACGGGGAGGGACTGAAGCTTTCTTT. This translates into CASSSGRGGTEAFF.

This chain links TRBV3-1 (or the pseudogene TRBV3-2) with TRBJ2-7, with D possibly TRBD2 on 5 matching bases. In germline, CDR1 is LGHDT, CDR2 YNNKEL (reference sequence). The CDR3 runs to 16 residues. V was clipped by 5 bases and J by 1 base, with 18 bases between them. The CDR3 DNA is TGTGCCAGCAGCTCCCCCCCGGGAATCCTATCCTACGAGCAGTACTTC. Translating gives CASSSPPGILSYEQYF.

The J gene is TRBJ2-7, the V gene TRBV5-1, with TRBD2 identical over 7 bases. Germline-derived CDR1 and CDR2 are SGHRS and YFSETQ. The V and J ends lost 4 bases and 3 bases, in that order; junction bases with no gene match: 13. The CDR3 extends over 16 amino acids. DNA of the CDR3: TGCGCCAGCAGCCCAAGAATGGCGGGAGAGAGCTACGAGCAGTACTTC. This codes for CASSPRMAGESYEQYF.

The chain combines TRBV2 with TRBJ2-2; 7 nucleotides agree with TRBD1. This CDR3 has 14 amino acids. Germline V gene data show CDR1 as SNHLY and CDR2 as FYNNEI. The V segment lost 5 bases and the J segment 4 bases; nucleotides outside the gene matches: 4. The CDR3 sequence: CASSFDRATGELFF. The DNA for the CDR3 is TGTGCCAGCAGTTTTGACAGGGCCACCGGGGAGCTGTTTTTT. The complete variable domain, with remaining parts taken from reference TRBV2 and TRBJ2-2, reads EPEVTQTPSHQVTQMGQEVILRCVPISNHLYFYWYRQILGQKVEFLVSFYNNEISEKSEIFDDQFSVERPDGSNFTLKIRSTKLEDSAMYFCASSFDRATGELFFGEGSRLTVL.

V gene TRBV5-1 combines with J gene TRBJ1-2; TRBD1 might be the D (5 bases). The CDR3 is 13 amino acids. The germline V and J ends were trimmed by 5 bases and 2 bases, with 10 bases remaining between them. The germline CDR1 and CDR2 sequences are SGHRS and YFSETQ. The DNA of the CDR3 is TGCGCCAGCAGTGAGACAGAAAACTATGGCTACACCTTC. This encodes CASSETENYGYTF.

The chain links TRBV29-1 to TRBJ2-7, with TRBD2 matching over 7 bases. CDR1 and CDR2 (germline): SQVTM, ANQGSEA. Trimming cost V 4 bases and J 5 bases; bases outside gene matches: 11. The CDR3 is made up of 14 amino acids. The CDR3 sequence is CSVVGPMGGDEQYF. The CDR3 DNA reads TGCAGCGTTGTCGGGCCAATGGGAGGGGACGAGCAGTACTTC.

The V gene is TRBV4-2, the J gene TRBJ2-5, with TRBD2 identical over 13 bases. Per the germline V gene, CDR1 is LGHNA and CDR2 is YNFKEQ. The CDR3 has 22 amino acids. After removal of 3 bases from V and 5 bases from J, the junction contained 24 bases not matched to a gene. The CDR3 protein is CASSHPFTGTSGTRARGETQYF. The CDR3 DNA sequence: TGTGCCAGCAGCCACCCCTTTACCGGGACTAGCGGGACAAGGGCTAGGGGGGAGACCCAGTACTTC.

The gene calls are TRBV12-3 or TRBV12-4 and TRBJ1-2; D not resolved. CDR3 length equals 11 residues. V lost 3 bases and J 3 bases, leaving 2 bases between the germline ends. CDR3 sequence reads: CASSFDYGYTF. CDR3 DNA: TGTGCCAGCAGTTTCGACTATGGCTACACCTTC.

V usage is TRBV3-1 (or the pseudogene TRBV3-2) and J usage is TRBJ2-1; 7 bases align to TRBD2. CDR3 length: 15 residues. The V and J ends lost 0 bases and 12 bases, in that order; junction bases with no gene match: 11. Per germline, CDR1 LGHDT and CDR2 YNNKEL (reference sequence). CDR3 in DNA: TGTGCCAGCAGCCAAGATGTGTCGGGGGGAATAGCGCAGTTCTTC. Protein product: CASSQDVSGGIAQFF.

This clone was detected only a few times. The V and J genes are TRBV28 and TRBJ1-2; possibly TRBD1 for D (5 bases). The CDR3 contains 13 residues. CDR1 is MDHEN and CDR2 is SYDVKM in the germline V gene. The V gene lost 3 bases and the J gene lost 4 bases, with 9 bases spanning the gap. CDR3 protein: CASSFQGFYGYTF. The CDR3 DNA reads as TGTGCCAGCAGTTTCCAGGGCTTCTATGGCTACACCTTC.

The chain recombines TRBV28 with TRBJ1-3; 11 bases agree with TRBD1. The CDR3 has 17 residues. CDR1 is MDHEN and CDR2 is SYDVKM in the germline V gene. V shed 4 bases and J 4 bases; nucleotides not matched to a gene: 9. CDR3 sequence (DNA): TGTGCCAGCAGTTCACTCGGACAGGGGGCGCGGGGAAACACCATATATTTT. The encoded protein is CASSSLGQGARGNTIYF.

The V call is TRBV25-1, the J call TRBJ2-7; 7 positions match TRBD1. J was trimmed by 0 bases and V by 7 bases; bases with no gene match: 9. The CDR3 is made up of 15 amino acids. Germline lookup yields CDR1 MGHDK and CDR2 SYGVNS. CDR3 in amino acids: CASKPTGMGSYEQYF. CDR3 DNA: TGTGCCAGCAAACCGACAGGGATGGGCTCCTACGAGCAGTACTTC.

The rearrangement links TRBV5-6 to TRBJ2-5; a possible D gene is TRBD1 (5 bases). Germline loops: CDR1 SGHDT, CDR2 YYEEEE. The CDR3 loop spans 15 amino acids. Trimming removed 1 base from V and 5 bases from J, with 15 bases in between. CDR3: CASSLWGRGRETQYF. The CDR3 DNA reads as TGTGCCAGCAGCTTGTGGGGTAGGGGCCGCGAGACCCAGTACTTC.

J is TRBJ2-7 and V is TRBV21-1; the D call of TRBD2 is as the table states it, not checked on the DNA. TRBV21-1 is designated a pseudogene. The CDR3 totals 16 residues. The CDR3 region has the DNA TGTGCCAGCAGTGCCGGGACTAGCGGGGAGTTCTACGAGCAGTACTTC. Translation gives CASSAGTSGEFYEQYF.

V usage is TRBV7-9 and J usage is TRBJ2-7, with 10 bases aligning to TRBD1. The CDR3 totals 15 residues. Losses at the gene ends were 0 bases for V and 5 bases for J; bases not matched to a gene: 4. Per germline, CDR1 SEHNR and CDR2 FQNEAQ (reference sequence). The CDR3 sequence: CASSLAGQGLDEQYF. CDR3 nucleotide sequence: TGTGCCAGCAGCTTAGCGGGACAGGGGCTGGACGAGCAGTACTTC.